This TCR beta chain was documented in a study of neurological immune-mediated disorders. Time point indicated: longitudinal time-point 1 (baseline). TCRdb itself ran the 5' RACE reads through MiXCR, one entry per CDR3 protein. The sample has tens of thousands of distinct CDR3 sequences; roughly 13% are singletons. This clonotype was seen only once. This sequence may be a read error, since a much larger clone differs from it by one base. There are 13 residues in the CDR3. Germline-derived CDR1 and CDR2 are SEHNR and FQNEAQ (reference sequence). The chain combines TRBV7-9 with TRBJ2-7; TRBD1 matches at 7 bases. Sequencing used PBMCs. The TCR originated in a female donor with HTLV-1-associated myelopathy (HAM/TSP). The CDR3 sequence is CASSPGTVYEHYF. The CDR3 DNA follows: TGTGCCAGCAGCCCCGGGACAGTCTACGAGCATTACTTC.